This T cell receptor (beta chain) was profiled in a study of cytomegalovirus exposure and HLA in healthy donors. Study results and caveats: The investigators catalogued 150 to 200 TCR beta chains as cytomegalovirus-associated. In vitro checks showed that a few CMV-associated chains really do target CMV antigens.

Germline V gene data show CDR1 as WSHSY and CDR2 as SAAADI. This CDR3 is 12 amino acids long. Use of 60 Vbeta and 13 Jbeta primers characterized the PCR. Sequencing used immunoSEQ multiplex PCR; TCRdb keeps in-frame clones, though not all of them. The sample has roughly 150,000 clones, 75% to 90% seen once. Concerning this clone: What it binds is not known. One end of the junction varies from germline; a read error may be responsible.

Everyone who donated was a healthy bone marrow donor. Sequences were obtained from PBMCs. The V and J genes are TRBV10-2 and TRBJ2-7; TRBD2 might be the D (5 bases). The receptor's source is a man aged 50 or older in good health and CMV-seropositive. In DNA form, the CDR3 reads TGCGCCAGCAGGAGGGCAGGTAGCGAGCGGTACTTC. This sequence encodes CASRRAGSERYF.